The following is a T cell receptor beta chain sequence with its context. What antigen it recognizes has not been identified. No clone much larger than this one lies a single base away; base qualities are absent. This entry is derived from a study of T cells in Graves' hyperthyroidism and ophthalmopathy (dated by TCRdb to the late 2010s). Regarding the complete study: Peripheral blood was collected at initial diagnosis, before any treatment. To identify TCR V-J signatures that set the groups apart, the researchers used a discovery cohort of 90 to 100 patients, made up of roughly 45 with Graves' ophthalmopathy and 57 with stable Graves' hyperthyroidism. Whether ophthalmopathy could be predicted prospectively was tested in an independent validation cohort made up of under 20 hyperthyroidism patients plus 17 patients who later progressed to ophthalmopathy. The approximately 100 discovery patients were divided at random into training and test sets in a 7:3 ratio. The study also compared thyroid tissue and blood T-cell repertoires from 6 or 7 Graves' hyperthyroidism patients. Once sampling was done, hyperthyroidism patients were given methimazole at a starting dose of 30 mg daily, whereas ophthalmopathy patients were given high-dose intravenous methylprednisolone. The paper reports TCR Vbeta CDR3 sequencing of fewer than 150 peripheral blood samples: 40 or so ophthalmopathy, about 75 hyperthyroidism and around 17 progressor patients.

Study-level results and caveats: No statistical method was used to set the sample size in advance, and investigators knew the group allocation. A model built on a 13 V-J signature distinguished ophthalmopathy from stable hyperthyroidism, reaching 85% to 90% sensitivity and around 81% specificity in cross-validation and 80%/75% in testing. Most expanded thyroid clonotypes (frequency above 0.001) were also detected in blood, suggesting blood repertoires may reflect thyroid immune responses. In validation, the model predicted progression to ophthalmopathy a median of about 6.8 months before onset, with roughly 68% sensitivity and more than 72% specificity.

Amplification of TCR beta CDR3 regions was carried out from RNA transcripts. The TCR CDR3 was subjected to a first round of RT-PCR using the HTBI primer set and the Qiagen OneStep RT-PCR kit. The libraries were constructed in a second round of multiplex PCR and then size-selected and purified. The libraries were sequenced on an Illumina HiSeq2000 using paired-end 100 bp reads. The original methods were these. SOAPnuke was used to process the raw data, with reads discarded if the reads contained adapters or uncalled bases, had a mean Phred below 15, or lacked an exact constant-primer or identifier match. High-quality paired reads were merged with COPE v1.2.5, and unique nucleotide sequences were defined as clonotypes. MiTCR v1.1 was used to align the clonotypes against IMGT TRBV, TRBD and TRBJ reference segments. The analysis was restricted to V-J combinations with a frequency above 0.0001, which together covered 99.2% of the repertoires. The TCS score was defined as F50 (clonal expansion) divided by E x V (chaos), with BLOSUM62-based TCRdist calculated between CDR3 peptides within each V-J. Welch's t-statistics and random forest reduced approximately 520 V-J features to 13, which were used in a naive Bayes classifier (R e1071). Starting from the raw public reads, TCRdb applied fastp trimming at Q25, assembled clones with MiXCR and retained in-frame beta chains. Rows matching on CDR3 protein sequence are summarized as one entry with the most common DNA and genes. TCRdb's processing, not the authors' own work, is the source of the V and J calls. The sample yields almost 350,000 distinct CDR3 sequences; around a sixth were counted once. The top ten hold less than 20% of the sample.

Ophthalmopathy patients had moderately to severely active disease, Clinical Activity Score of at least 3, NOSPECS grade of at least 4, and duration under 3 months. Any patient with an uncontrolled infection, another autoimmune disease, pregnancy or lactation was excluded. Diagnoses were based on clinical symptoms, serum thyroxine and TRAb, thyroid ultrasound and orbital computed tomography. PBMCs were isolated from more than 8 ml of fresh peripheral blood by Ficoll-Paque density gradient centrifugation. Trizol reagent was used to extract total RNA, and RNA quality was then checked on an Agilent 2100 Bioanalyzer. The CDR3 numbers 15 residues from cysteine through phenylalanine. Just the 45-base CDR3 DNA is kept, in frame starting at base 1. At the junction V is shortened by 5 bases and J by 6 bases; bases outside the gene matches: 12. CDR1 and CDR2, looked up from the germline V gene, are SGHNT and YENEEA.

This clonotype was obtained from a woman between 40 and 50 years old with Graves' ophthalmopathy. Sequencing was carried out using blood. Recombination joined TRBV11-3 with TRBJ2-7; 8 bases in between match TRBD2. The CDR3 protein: CASSASGRRDREQYF. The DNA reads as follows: TGTGCCAGCAGCGCAAGCGGGAGACGGGATCGCGAGCAGTACTTC.